The T cell receptor beta chain described here comes from a study of T-cell reconstitution after alpha-beta-depleted transplantation in children (TCRdb year 2016). About the investigation overall: The study quantitatively tracked T-cell immune reconstitution after TCRalphabeta/CD19-depleted allogeneic hematopoietic cell transplantation in children using TCR repertoire profiling.

The library was obtained by PCR. The sequencer listed for this sample is Illumina HiSeq 2500. Molecular barcoding was employed in the preparation of TCR libraries, with unique molecular identifiers being used to normalize TCRbeta repertoire quantification. The public reads were reprocessed in TCRdb via fastp at Q25 and MiXCR, keeping in-frame beta chains. Each entry is one CDR3 protein sequence, shown with its most common DNA and genes. Counted in this sample were about 230,000 distinct CDR3 sequences; about 9.2% of them appeared once. Of the sample, 5.5% to 8% falls within the top ten clones. A remark on this clonotype: It has no known antigen specificity. Base quality data are lacking; no much larger clone is found one base away.

Looking up the germline V gene yields CDR1 LGHNA and CDR2 YNFKEQ. V was cut back by 0 bases and J by 2 bases, leaving a gap of 8 bases between them. From the cysteine through the phenylalanine, the CDR3 covers 16 amino acids. The entry retains the CDR3 DNA only, 48 bases that are in frame from base 1. This sequence uses TRBV4-2 and TRBJ2-6; the D gene cannot be resolved reliably. Material: PBMCs from the stem cell graft donor, obtained from the stem cell graft. This receptor was obtained from a human donor who donated a stem cell graft to a child with acute lymphoblastic leukemia. Read as DNA, the sequence is TGTGCCAGCAGCCAAGATGACCGACCTGGGGCCAACGTCCTGACTTTC. This encodes CASSQDDRPGANVLTF.